The clone carrying this T cell receptor beta chain is a singleton in its sample. The data derive from a study of blood T cell repertoires in COVID-19. Germline values: CDR1 MGHRA, CDR2 YSYEKL. V gave up 4 bases and J gave up 0 bases; unmatched junction bases: 7. The CDR3 extends over 17 amino acids. Some clones are missing from TCRdb's copy, which holds only in-frame ones; the method was immunoSEQ multiplex PCR. Of 110,000 to 150,000 clones listed, approximately 84% are singletons. Sequencing was done on a sample of peripheral blood. The TCR was taken from a human donor in a cohort sampled during active COVID-19. The chain joins TRBV4-1 to TRBJ2-2; 8 nucleotides match TRBD1. CDR3 nucleotides: TGCGCCAGCAGCCGGGAAACAGGGGGATCGAACACCGGGGAGCTGTTTTTT. Its protein is CASSRETGGSNTGELFF.